The 5 T cell receptor beta chains listed next were all sequenced from one sample in a study of blood T cell repertoires in COVID-19. Here immunoSEQ multiplex PCR was the method, and the copy in TCRdb shows in-frame clones only, minus some. The data contain more than 200,000 clones, approximately 90% of them singletons. The sequencing input was peripheral blood. These receptors were collected from a man between 65 and 85 years old with acute or convalescent COVID-19.

This clone has only one observation. CDR3 DNA sequence: TGCGCCAGCAGCCCTGGACAGGGGGCGTTTTTTAAGGAGCTGTTTTTT. Its protein product is CASSPGQGAFFKELFF. The V and J genes are TRBV4-1 and TRBJ2-2; TRBD1 agrees at 11 bases. Unmatched junction bases numbered 11, after V lost 4 bases and J lost 10 bases. Germline V gene data show CDR1 as MGHRA and CDR2 as YSYEKL. The CDR3 length is 16 residues.

The chain joins TRBV29-1 to TRBJ1-4; a weak D match, TRBD1 (5 bases). The CDR3 loop spans 13 amino acids. The germline V and J ends were trimmed by 3 bases and 5 bases, with 10 bases remaining between them. Germline V gene sequence: CDR1 SQVTM, CDR2 ANQGSEA. The CDR3: CSVDDRTNEKLFF. Here the CDR3 DNA reads TGCAGCGTTGACGACAGAACAAATGAAAAACTGTTTTTT.

J is TRBJ2-3 and V is TRBV5-4; D not certain. Per the germline V gene, CDR1 is SGHNT and CDR2 is YYREEE (reference sequence). The CDR3 covers 13 residues. V lost 7 bases, J lost 3 bases, and 12 bases lay in between. CDR3 region: CASGARETDTQYF. The CDR3 region has the DNA TGTGCCAGCGGAGCAAGAGAAACAGATACGCAGTATTTT.

The V gene is TRBV18, the J gene TRBJ2-3, with a tentative D call TRBD1 (5 bases). The ends were cut back, 2 bases at V and 1 base at J, with 13 bases in the middle. CDR1 KGHSH and CDR2 LQKENI come from the germline V gene. The CDR3 length is 16 residues. The CDR3 DNA reads TGTGCCAGCTCACCATCGACGGTACAGGGCACAGATACGCAGTATTTT. Translating it yields CASSPSTVQGTDTQYF.

V and J are TRBV6-1 and TRBJ2-5; D remains unclear. CDR1 and CDR2 from the germline V gene are MNHNS and SASEGT. Trimming removed 2 bases at V and 3 bases at J, with 7 bases between. This CDR3 has 13 amino acids. The CDR3 loop is CASSETRKETQYF. CDR3 nucleotide sequence: TGTGCCAGCAGTGAAACCAGGAAAGAGACCCAGTACTTC.